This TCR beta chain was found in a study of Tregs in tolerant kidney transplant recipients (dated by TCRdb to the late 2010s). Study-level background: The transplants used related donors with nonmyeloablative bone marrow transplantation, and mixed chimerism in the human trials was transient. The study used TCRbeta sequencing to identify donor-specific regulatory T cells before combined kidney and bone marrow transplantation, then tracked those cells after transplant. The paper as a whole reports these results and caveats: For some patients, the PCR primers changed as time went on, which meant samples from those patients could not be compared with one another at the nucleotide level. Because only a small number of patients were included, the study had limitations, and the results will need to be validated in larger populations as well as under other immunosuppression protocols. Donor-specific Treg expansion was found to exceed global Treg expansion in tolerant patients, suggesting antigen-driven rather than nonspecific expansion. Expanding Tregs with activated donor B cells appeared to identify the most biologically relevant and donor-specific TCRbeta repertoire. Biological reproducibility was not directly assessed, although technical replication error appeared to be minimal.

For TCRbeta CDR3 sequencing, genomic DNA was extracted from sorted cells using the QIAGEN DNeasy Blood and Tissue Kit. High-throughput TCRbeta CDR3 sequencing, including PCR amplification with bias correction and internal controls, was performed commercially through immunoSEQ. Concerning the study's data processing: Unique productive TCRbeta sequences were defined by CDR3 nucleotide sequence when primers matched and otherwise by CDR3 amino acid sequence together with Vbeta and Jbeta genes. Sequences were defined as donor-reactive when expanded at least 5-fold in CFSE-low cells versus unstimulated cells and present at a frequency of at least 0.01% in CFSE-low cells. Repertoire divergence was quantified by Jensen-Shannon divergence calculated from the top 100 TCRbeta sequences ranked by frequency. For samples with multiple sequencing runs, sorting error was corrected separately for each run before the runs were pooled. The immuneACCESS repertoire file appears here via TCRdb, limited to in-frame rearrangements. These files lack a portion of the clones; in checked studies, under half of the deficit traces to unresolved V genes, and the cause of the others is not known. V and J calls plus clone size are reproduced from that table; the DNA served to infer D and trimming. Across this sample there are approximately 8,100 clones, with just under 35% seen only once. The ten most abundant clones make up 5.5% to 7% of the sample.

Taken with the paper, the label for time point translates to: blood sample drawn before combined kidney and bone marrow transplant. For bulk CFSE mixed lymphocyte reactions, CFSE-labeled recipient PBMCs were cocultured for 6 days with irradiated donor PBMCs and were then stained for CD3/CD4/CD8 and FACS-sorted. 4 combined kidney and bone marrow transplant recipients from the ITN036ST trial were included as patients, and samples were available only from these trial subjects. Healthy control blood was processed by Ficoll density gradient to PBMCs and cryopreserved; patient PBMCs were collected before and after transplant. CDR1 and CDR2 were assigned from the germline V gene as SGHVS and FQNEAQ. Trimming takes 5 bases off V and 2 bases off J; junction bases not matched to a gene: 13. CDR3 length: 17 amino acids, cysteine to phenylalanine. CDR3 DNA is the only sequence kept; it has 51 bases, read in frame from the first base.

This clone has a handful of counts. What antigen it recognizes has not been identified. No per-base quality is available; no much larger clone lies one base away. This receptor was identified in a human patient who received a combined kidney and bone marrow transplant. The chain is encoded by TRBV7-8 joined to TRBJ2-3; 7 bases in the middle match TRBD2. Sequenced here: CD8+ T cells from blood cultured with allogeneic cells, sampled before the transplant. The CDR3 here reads CASSPRGTGGITDTQYF. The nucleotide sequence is TGTGCCAGCAGCCCCCGTGGAACGGGGGGTATCACAGATACGCAGTATTTT.